Following are 21 T cell receptor beta chains from one sample sequenced in a study of spatial heterogeneity in lung cancer. Whole-study results and caveats: How many expanded intratumoral alpha and beta TCRs were present tracked the tumor mutation count, which was a count of nonsynonymous mutations.

Time point denoted: sample taken at primary tumor resection. For these receptors, no antigen is known. One entry per CDR3 protein results from TCRdb running MiXCR on the 5' RACE reads. This table has 20,000 to 25,000 distinct CDR3 sequences, about 2.7% appearing once. The sequencing used lung tumor tissue, collected at surgery. These TCRs come from a male donor with early-stage non-small cell lung cancer.

This clonotype has a count of ten or more. The rearrangement links TRBV6-1 to TRBJ2-7; no firm D call. The CDR3 runs to 13 residues. Germline V gene lookup returns CDR1 MNHNS and CDR2 SASEGT. The V and J ends lost 0 bases and 1 base respectively, with 4 bases between them. The CDR3 DNA follows: TGTGCCAGCAGTGAAGCTGCATCCTACGAGCAGTACTTC. Protein sequence: CASSEAASYEQYF.

Many counts were recorded for this clonotype. One end of the junction fails to match germline, which may point to a read error. V usage is TRBV6-1 and J usage is TRBJ2-1; D assignment may be TRBD1 or TRBD2 (5 bases each). This CDR3 comprises 16 residues. Germline CDR1 reads MNHNS; CDR2 reads SASEGT. The CDR3 loop is CASTRNQGSGNNEQFF. The DNA of the CDR3 is TGTGCTAGCACACGAAATCAGGGCAGCGGCAACAATGAGCAGTTCTTC.

In its sample, this clonotype was seen many times. The V gene is TRBV5-4, the J gene TRBJ2-2, with 10 bases matching TRBD1. From germline, CDR1 is SGHNT and CDR2 YYREEE (reference sequence). V was pared by 2 bases and J by 4 bases, with 5 bases of the junction left unmatched. The CDR3 consists of 16 residues. The CDR3 nucleotides read TGTGCCAGCAGCTTTGGTGGGACAGGGGCCACCGGGGAGCTGTTTTTT. The encoded protein is CASSFGGTGATGELFF.

In this sample, this clonotype turned up many times. This rearrangement joins TRBV4-1 to TRBJ1-1; 9 nucleotides agree with TRBD1. The CDR3 spans 14 residues. Germline-derived CDR1 and CDR2 are MGHRA and YSYEKL. Trimming cost V 5 bases and J 1 base; bases outside gene matches: 2. The CDR3, as DNA: TGCGCCAGCAGCGGGACAGGGAAGAACACTGAAGCTTTCTTT. Translated, it gives CASSGTGKNTEAFF.

This clonotype was seen many times. This chain connects TRBV20-1 to TRBJ2-7; TRBD1 aligns across 9 bases. Unmatched junction bases numbered 8, after V lost 5 bases and J lost 6 bases. The germline gives CDR1 DFQATT, CDR2 SNEGSKA (reference sequence). The CDR3 contains 13 residues. In DNA, the CDR3 is TGCAGTGCTCTCGGGACAGGGAGGATCGAGCAGTACTTC. Translating gives CSALGTGRIEQYF.

There are many counts of this clonotype. This chain connects TRBV29-1 to TRBJ2-6; D is unresolved. Germline loops: CDR1 SQVTM, CDR2 ANQGSEA. V lost 5 bases and J lost 1, with 12 bases in between. The CDR3 sequence is 15 residues long. The CDR3 DNA is TGCAGCGTTCAAGGGTTTGGATCTGGGGCCAACGTCCTGACTTTC. Translation: CSVQGFGSGANVLTF.

The sample holds many counts of this clonotype. The chain has TRBV24-1 and TRBJ2-1; D is perhaps TRBD1 (6 bases). Germline CDR1 reads KGHDR; CDR2 reads SFDVKD. V lost 4 bases, J lost 5 bases, and 11 bases lay in between. This CDR3 comprises 14 residues. The CDR3 protein is CATSDRTEDNEQFF. CDR3 in DNA: TGTGCCACCAGTGACCGGACAGAGGACAATGAGCAGTTCTTC.

This clonotype has ten or more counts. The rearrangement joins TRBV6-5 to TRBJ2-5, with D tentatively TRBD2 (5 bases). Germline loops: CDR1 MNHEY, CDR2 SVGAGI. Trimming removed 0 bases from V and 0 bases from J, with 14 bases in between. This CDR3 region has 17 residues. CDR3 nucleotide sequence: TGTGCCAGCAGTTACTCGTGGGATTGGCGGGACCAAGAGACCCAGTACTTC. This encodes CASSYSWDWRDQETQYF.

The table lists this clonotype with many counts. The chain is built from TRBV20-1 and TRBJ1-1; 7 nucleotides agree with TRBD1. Germline CDR1 reads DFQATT; CDR2 reads SNEGSKA (reference sequence). The CDR3 sequence is 16 residues long. Germline trimming cut 4 bases from V and 1 base from J; bases unmatched to any gene: 12. This CDR3 is CSATKGQYQPNTEAFF. CDR3 DNA: TGCAGTGCTACTAAGGGACAGTACCAGCCGAACACTGAAGCTTTCTTT.

This clonotype occurred many times. The chain links TRBV5-1 to TRBJ2-3; D not certain. This CDR3 region has 12 residues. Germline V CDR1 and CDR2: SGHRS, YFSETQ. The V and J ends lost 3 bases and 2 bases respectively, with 4 bases between them. The CDR3 reads CASSYITDTQYF. DNA for the CDR3: TGCGCCAGCAGCTACATCACAGATACGCAGTATTTT.

The CDR3 sequence is CASSRGGTSSTDTQYF. CDR3 bases: TGTGCCAGCAGTCGCGGCGGGACCTCTAGCACAGATACGCAGTATTTT. The V call is TRBV12-3 or TRBV12-4, the J call TRBJ2-3, with a tentative D call TRBD2 (6 bases). Trimming removed 5 bases from V and 0 bases from J, with 15 bases in between. CDR3 length equals 16 residues.

This clonotype showed up many times. The chain recombines TRBV7-2 with TRBJ2-3; no definite D call. CDR1 is SGHTA and CDR2 is FQGNSA in the germline V gene. Between the trimmed V and J ends, which lost 5 bases and 0 bases, there was a span of 12 bases. This CDR3 contains 15 residues. CDR3 sequence reads: CASSRSSASTDTQYF. The CDR3 nucleotides are TGTGCCAGCAGCCGAAGTTCAGCTAGCACAGATACGCAGTATTTT.

This clonotype has ten or more counts. The chain links TRBV12-3 or TRBV12-4 to TRBJ1-5; D is undetermined. V was pared by 3 bases and J by 5 bases, with 14 bases between. This CDR3 is 15 amino acids long. CDR3 coding DNA: TGTGCCAGCAGTTTCTTCGGGGAGGTTGATCAGCCCCAGCATTTT. This sequence encodes CASSFFGEVDQPQHF.

In this sample, this clonotype turned up many times. The chain employs TRBV20-1 and TRBJ2-7; D is tentatively TRBD1 or TRBD2 (5 bases each). Germline V CDR1 and CDR2: DFQATT, SNEGSKA (reference sequence). V dropped 3 bases and J dropped 9 bases, with 18 bases sitting between them. The CDR3 covers 13 residues. The CDR3 protein is CSASLTERGVQYF. The CDR3, as DNA: TGCAGTGCTAGTCTGACCGAAAGGGGAGTGCAGTACTTC.

This clonotype was observed many times. The V gene is TRBV10-3, the J gene TRBJ2-1; D might be TRBD2 (5 bases). Germline V gene sequence: CDR1 ENHRY, CDR2 SYGVKD. V was cut by 3 bases and J by 7 bases, with 22 bases left in between. The CDR3 runs 17 residues. The CDR3 spells CAISERGRALPGNEQFF. The CDR3, as DNA: TGTGCCATCAGTGAAAGAGGGCGGGCACTCCCGGGGAATGAGCAGTTCTTC.

This clonotype occurred many times. The gene calls are TRBV30 and TRBJ2-1, with D maybe TRBD2 (6 bases). The CDR3 spans 13 residues. The V end lost 0 bases, the J end lost 7 bases, and 10 bases lay between the germline ends. Per the germline V gene, CDR1 is GTSNPN and CDR2 is SVGIG (reference sequence). This CDR3 reads CAWSVEGRNEQFF. The CDR3 DNA sequence: TGTGCCTGGAGTGTGGAGGGGAGGAATGAGCAGTTCTTC.

This clonotype was picked up many times. CDR3 DNA: TGTGCCAGCAGTTTGGGGGGGATGAACACTGAAGCTTTCTTT. Translated, it gives CASSLGGMNTEAFF. This chain connects TRBV12-3 or TRBV12-4 to TRBJ1-1; a weak D match, TRBD1 (5 bases). There are 14 residues in the CDR3. V dropped 3 bases and J dropped 0 bases, with 8 bases sitting between them.

This clonotype was recorded at least ten times. The chain links TRBV24-1 to TRBJ2-3; 9 nucleotides align to TRBD2. With V trimmed by 6 bases and J by 5 bases, 8 bases remained unmatched. CDR1 is KGHDR and CDR2 is SFDVKD in the germline V gene. The CDR3 contains 15 residues. The CDR3 DNA reads TGTGCCACCAGTCGATCTGAACTAGCGGGAGATACGCAGTATTTT. Encoded protein: CATSRSELAGDTQYF.

In its sample, this clonotype was seen many times. This chain links TRBV7-2 with TRBJ1-4; TRBD1 agrees at 7 bases. Germline assignment: CDR1 SGHTA and CDR2 FQGNSA. This CDR3 has 14 residues. V was pared by 1 base and J by 7 bases, with 3 bases of the junction left unmatched. CDR3 amino acids: CASSLGTGFEKLFF. In nucleotides, the CDR3 is TGTGCCAGCAGCTTAGGGACAGGCTTTGAAAAACTGTTTTTT.

The table lists this clonotype with many counts. The chain couples TRBV6-1 to TRBJ1-2; perhaps TRBD1 as D (6 bases). Trimming cost V 6 bases and J 4 bases, with 18 bases left between them. The CDR3 length is 15 residues. The germline CDR1 and CDR2 sequences are MNHNS and SASEGT. The chain's CDR3 is CASSLGQTPGYGYTF. DNA of the CDR3: TGTGCCAGCAGCCTTGGACAGACCCCTGGCTATGGCTACACCTTC.

At least ten counts were recorded for this clonotype. The chain employs TRBV5-1 and TRBJ1-1; the D is unclear. CDR1 SGHRS and CDR2 YFSETQ come from the germline V gene. The CDR3 runs 18 residues. V was cut by 0 bases and J by 0 bases, with 18 bases left in between. CDR3 region: CASSLGGSKSGLNTEAFF. CDR3 DNA sequence: TGCGCCAGCAGCTTGGGAGGCTCGAAGTCAGGTTTGAACACTGAAGCTTTCTTT.